One sample yielded the 23 T cell receptor beta chains listed below, sequenced in a study of blood T cell repertoires in COVID-19. Sequencing used immunoSEQ multiplex PCR; TCRdb keeps in-frame clones, though not all of them. The sample consists of more than 85,000 clones, about 91% of them appearing once. Sample: peripheral blood. The receptors stem from a man aged 18 to 30 with acute or convalescent COVID-19.

The V call is TRBV7-2, the J call TRBJ1-5; the match to TRBD1 covers 7 bases. V was clipped by 5 bases and J by 2 bases; unmatched bases: 3. The CDR3 runs 14 residues. The germline CDR1 and CDR2 sequences are SGHTA and FQGNSA. In nucleotides, the CDR3 is TGTGCCAGCAGCATTCAGGGGGGCAATCAGCCCCAGCATTTT. It yields the protein CASSIQGGNQPQHF.

The gene calls are TRBV7-2 and TRBJ1-6; perhaps TRBD1 as D (5 bases). V lost 1 base and J lost 6, with 16 bases in between. Germline V gene sequence: CDR1 SGHTA, CDR2 FQGNSA. This CDR3 is 17 amino acids long. This chain's CDR3 is CASSLEAGAGLNSPLHF. The DNA of the CDR3 is TGTGCCAGCAGCTTAGAGGCTGGGGCAGGCCTTAATTCACCCCTCCACTTT.

This rearrangement joins TRBV7-7 to TRBJ1-2; D gene uncertain. V was cut by 2 bases and J by 4 bases, with 20 bases left in between. Germline V gene sequence: CDR1 SSHAT, CDR2 FNYEAQ (reference sequence). This CDR3 has 17 residues. The CDR3 here is CASSLPQPRRIPYGYTF. The CDR3 coding sequence is TGTGCCAGCAGCTTACCCCAACCGCGGCGGATCCCCTATGGCTACACCTTC.

CDR3: CASRRAITGELFF. The DNA for the CDR3 is TGTGCCAGCAGACGAGCAATCACCGGGGAGCTGTTTTTT. V and J are TRBV9 and TRBJ2-2; D is unclear. V lost 5 bases to trimming and J lost 4 bases, with 9 bases between them. The germline CDR1 and CDR2 sequences are SGDLS and YYNGEE. CDR3 length: 13 amino acids.

This sequence joins TRBV29-1 and TRBJ1-5, with D perhaps TRBD1 (5 bases). Looked up from germline, CDR1 is SQVTM and CDR2 is ANQGSEA. This CDR3 contains 12 residues. Trimming removed 4 bases at V and 7 bases at J, with 11 bases between. CDR3 protein: CSVGQGNQPQHF. The CDR3 DNA sequence: TGCAGCGTTGGCCAGGGAAACCAGCCCCAGCATTTT. Combining the CDR3 with reference TRBV29-1 and TRBJ1-5 gives the whole variable domain SAVISQKPSRDICQRGTSLTIQCQVDSQVTMMFWYRQQPGQSLTLIATANQGSEATYESGFVIDKFPISRPNLTFSTLTVSNMSPEDSSIYLCSVGQGNQPQHFGDGTRLSIL.

This chain links TRBV19 with TRBJ2-3, with 10 bases matching TRBD2. V trimming: 7 bases; J trimming: 2 bases; junction bases outside the gene matches: 6. The germline gives CDR1 LNHDA, CDR2 SQIVND (reference sequence). The CDR3 totals 15 residues. The chain's CDR3 is CASKPLAGDTDTQYF. CDR3 DNA sequence: TGTGCCAGTAAGCCCCTAGCGGGAGACACAGATACGCAGTATTTT.

Turning to this clone: The identical CDR3 is also encoded by other nucleotide sequences in the sample. The chain combines TRBV6-5 with TRBJ1-2; no reliable D call. The CDR3 has 15 residues. V lost 0 bases, J lost 2 bases, and 10 bases lay in between. CDR1 is MNHEY, CDR2 SVGAGI, per germline. CDR3 in DNA: TGTGCCAGCAGTTACTCGAAGCCGGAGAACTATGGCTACACCTTC. As protein: CASSYSKPENYGYTF.

The rearrangement uses TRBV15 and TRBJ1-4; 7 positions agree with TRBD1. Per germline, CDR1 LNHNV and CDR2 YYDKDF (reference sequence). This CDR3 is 15 amino acids long. The V and J ends lost 0 bases and 5 bases, in that order; junction bases with no gene match: 3. The CDR3 is CATSRDVTGNEKLFF. The DNA for the CDR3 is TGTGCCACCAGCAGAGATGTGACAGGGAATGAAAAACTGTTTTTT.

The rearrangement links TRBV5-1 to TRBJ1-4; D is unclear. V was pared by 4 bases and J by 8 bases, with 21 bases between. Germline-derived CDR1 and CDR2 are SGHRS and YFSETQ. CDR3 length: 16 residues. The CDR3: CASSIQNAGFGEKLFF. The CDR3 DNA is TGCGCCAGCAGCATACAAAACGCAGGATTCGGAGAAAAACTGTTTTTT.

This clone came up once. V usage is TRBV6-5 and J usage is TRBJ1-3; D ambiguous. Looked up from germline, CDR1 is MNHEY and CDR2 is SVGAGI. The CDR3 has 15 residues. Trimming shortened V by 2 bases and J by 4 bases, and 12 bases separated the two germline ends. The DNA of the CDR3 is TGTGCCAGCAGTTACGCCGACGGACTCGGAAACACCATATATTTT. Amino acid sequence: CASSYADGLGNTIYF.

The chain recombines TRBV18 with TRBJ1-1; 8 positions agree with TRBD1. With 3 bases clipped from V and 5 bases from J, the junction kept 5 bases outside the gene matches. From germline, CDR1 is KGHSH and CDR2 LQKENI. The CDR3 consists of 14 residues. Written as DNA, the CDR3 is TGTGCCAGCTCACCGGAAACAGGGGGAACTGAAGCTTTCTTT. It yields the protein CASSPETGGTEAFF.

J is TRBJ2-1 and V is TRBV7-8; D is possibly TRBD2 (5 bases). Germline values: CDR1 SGHVS, CDR2 FQNEAQ. The CDR3 extends over 16 amino acids. V was clipped by 5 bases and J by 8 bases, with 22 bases between them. This chain's CDR3 is CASSRGLEPSLDEQFF. The CDR3 coding sequence is TGTGCCAGCAGCCGAGGACTTGAACCATCCCTCGATGAGCAGTTCTTC.

The chain couples TRBV30 to TRBJ1-2; unclear D gene. With 2 bases removed from V and 5 bases from J, the gap between germline ends came to 15 bases. Germline loops: CDR1 GTSNPN, CDR2 SVGIG (reference sequence). This CDR3 contains 14 residues. CDR3 nucleotide sequence: TGTGCCTGGAGTTCCCAGGCAGCCACGTATGGCTACACCTTC. Translation: CAWSSQAATYGYTF.

The V call is TRBV2, the J call TRBJ1-4; possibly TRBD1 for D (5 bases). The CDR3 is 14 residues long. The ends were cut back, 3 bases at V and 8 bases at J, with 13 bases in the middle. Germline CDR1 and CDR2: SNHLY and FYNNEI. The CDR3 coding sequence is TGTGCCAGCAGTGACAGGGTATCTTGGGAAAAACTGTTTTTT. This sequence encodes CASSDRVSWEKLFF.

The gene calls are TRBV29-1 and TRBJ1-1; D unclear. Germline assignment: CDR1 SQVTM and CDR2 ANQGSEA. The CDR3 spans 15 residues. V lost 5 bases to trimming and J lost 4 bases, with 20 bases between them. The CDR3 loop reads CSVSANIGSSTEAFF. Written as DNA, the CDR3 is TGCAGCGTTTCAGCCAACATAGGGAGTTCCACTGAAGCTTTCTTT.

As for this clone: This CDR3 is also generated by other DNA sequences in the sample. The rearrangement uses TRBV29-1 and TRBJ1-2; D remains ambiguous. V was clipped by 5 bases and J by 5 bases, with 6 bases between them. This CDR3 has 10 residues. Per germline, CDR1 SQVTM and CDR2 ANQGSEA. CDR3 amino acids: CSVSQYGYTF. As DNA, the CDR3 is TGCAGCGTTTCGCAGTATGGCTACACCTTC. Using reference TRBV29-1 and TRBJ1-2 for the parts outside the CDR3, the full variable domain is SAVISQKPSRDICQRGTSLTIQCQVDSQVTMMFWYRQQPGQSLTLIATANQGSEATYESGFVIDKFPISRPNLTFSTLTVSNMSPEDSSIYLCSVSQYGYTFGSGTRLTVV.

The chain carries TRBV6-2 or TRBV6-3 and TRBJ1-5, with 8 positions matching TRBD1. The CDR3 sequence is 16 residues long. Germline assignment: CDR1 MNHEY and CDR2 SVGEGT. The J segment lost 3 bases and the V segment lost 6 bases, leaving 10 bases of the junction unmatched. The CDR3 region has the DNA TGTGCCAGCAGCCCTGGACAGGGAGCACCCAATCAGCCCCAGCATTTT. Translation gives CASSPGQGAPNQPQHF.

The chain links TRBV5-1 to TRBJ1-6, with D unclear. CDR3 length: 14 amino acids. V was clipped by 6 bases and J by 8 bases, with 15 bases between them. Germline CDR1 reads SGHRS; CDR2 reads YFSETQ. CDR3 sequence: CASKTGNPDSPLHF. Here the CDR3 DNA reads TGCGCCAGCAAAACCGGGAACCCAGATTCACCCCTCCACTTT.

V is TRBV25-1 and J is TRBJ1-4, with D perhaps TRBD1 (6 bases). This CDR3 is built from 16 residues. The germline V and J ends were trimmed by 3 bases and 3 bases, with 14 bases remaining between them. Germline V gene data show CDR1 as MGHDK and CDR2 as SYGVNS. In DNA form, the CDR3 reads TGTGCCAGCAGTGACCCCCACAGGGACGCTAATGAAAAACTGTTTTTT. Its translation: CASSDPHRDANEKLFF.

The CDR3, as DNA: TGTGCCTGGAGCCCCGCCAGCGGGGGGGCCATATCTAGCAATCAGCCCCAGCATTTT. It yields the protein CAWSPASGGAISSNQPQHF. The chain combines TRBV30 with TRBJ1-5, with a possible D match to TRBD1 (6 bases). CDR1 GTSNPN and CDR2 SVGIG come from the germline V gene (reference sequence). Trimming left V 3 bases short and J 0 bases short, with 24 bases between. The CDR3 sequence is 19 residues long.

The chain has TRBV2 and TRBJ2-2; D might be TRBD1 (6 bases). Germline CDR1 reads SNHLY; CDR2 reads FYNNEI. The CDR3 has 14 residues. V was shortened by 5 bases and J by 4 bases, with 11 bases between the two germline ends. The CDR3 loop is CASSRMTGTGELFF. The CDR3 DNA follows: TGTGCCAGCAGTCGTATGACAGGCACCGGGGAGCTGTTTTTT.

The genes are TRBV4-2 and TRBJ1-5; D unresolved. Germline assignment: CDR1 LGHNA and CDR2 YNFKEQ. This CDR3 is 12 amino acids long. V gave up 0 bases and J gave up 12 bases, with 9 bases separating them. In nucleotides, the CDR3 is TGTGCCAGCAGCCAAGATCGGGGTCTCCAGCATTTT. This encodes CASSQDRGLQHF.

This clone was recorded a few times. This chain connects TRBV5-1 to TRBJ2-5; the D gene is possibly TRBD1 (6 bases). The germline V and J ends were trimmed by 4 bases and 2 bases, with 12 bases remaining between them. In germline, CDR1 is SGHRS, CDR2 YFSETQ. The CDR3 is 14 residues long. The CDR3 reads CASSPTTGQETQYF. In DNA form, the CDR3 reads TGCGCCAGCAGCCCGACTACAGGGCAAGAGACCCAGTACTTC. The whole variable domain, filled in from reference TRBV5-1 and TRBJ2-5, reads KAGVTQTPRYLIKTRGQQVTLSCSPISGHRSVSWYQQTPGQGLQFLFEYFSETQRNKGNFPGRFSGRQFSNSRSEMNVSTLELGDSALYLCASSPTTGQETQYFGPGTRLLVL.